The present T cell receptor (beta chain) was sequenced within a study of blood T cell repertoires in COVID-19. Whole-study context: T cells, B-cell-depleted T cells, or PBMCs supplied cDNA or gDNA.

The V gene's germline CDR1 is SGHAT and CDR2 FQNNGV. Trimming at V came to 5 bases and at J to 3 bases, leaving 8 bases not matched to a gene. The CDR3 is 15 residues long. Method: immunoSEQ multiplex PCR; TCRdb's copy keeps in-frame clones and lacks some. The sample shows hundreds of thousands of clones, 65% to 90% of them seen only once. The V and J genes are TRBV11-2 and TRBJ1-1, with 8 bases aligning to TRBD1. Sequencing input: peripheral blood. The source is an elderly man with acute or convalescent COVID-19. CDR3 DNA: TGTGCCAGCAGCCAATTGCAGGGGGCCTACACTGAAGCTTTCTTT. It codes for CASSQLQGAYTEAFF.